Listed below are T cell receptor beta chains from one sample, sequenced in a study of CD8+CD57+ T cells in acquired aplastic anemia. TCRdb reprocessed the reads via MiXCR and lists one record per CDR3 protein. The sample yields some 180,000 distinct CDR3 sequences, around half seen once. Sequenced material: sorted CD4+, CD8+, or CD8+CD57+ T cells (not recorded which) from PBMCs. All receptors derive from a human donor in good health. Both conserved end residues are part of each CDR3. The order of the fields is CDR3 protein, J gene, V gene.

cdr3_aa: CASGLAQTGTLSYNEQFF; j_call: TRBJ2-1; v_call: TRBV12-5
cdr3_aa: CASSGDRGRVGETQYF; j_call: TRBJ2-5; v_call: TRBV12-3/TRBV12-4
cdr3_aa: CSVDLSSGEGPYEQYF; j_call: TRBJ2-7; v_call: TRBV29-1
cdr3_aa: CASSLGGSETQYF; j_call: TRBJ2-5; v_call: TRBV28
cdr3_aa: CASSTMTGGGSYEQYF; j_call: TRBJ2-7; v_call: TRBV11-1
cdr3_aa: CASSSRGIQETQYF; j_call: TRBJ2-5; v_call: TRBV5-4
cdr3_aa: CASSKKPGQNYEQYF; j_call: TRBJ2-7; v_call: TRBV19
cdr3_aa: CASSPRRNEQFF; j_call: TRBJ2-1; v_call: TRBV14
cdr3_aa: CSASSFQPAPYGYTF; j_call: TRBJ1-2; v_call: TRBV20-1
cdr3_aa: CASSQERQCTDTQYF; j_call: TRBJ2-3; v_call: TRBV11-1
cdr3_aa: CAAALAVEYEQYF; j_call: TRBJ2-7; v_call: TRBV10-3
cdr3_aa: CASSESGGLDEQFF; j_call: TRBJ2-1; v_call: TRBV25-1
cdr3_aa: CASTPLVWEGTEAFF; j_call: TRBJ1-1; v_call: TRBV7-2
cdr3_aa: CASREGQGARGYTF; j_call: TRBJ1-2; v_call: TRBV19
cdr3_aa: CAGRQGTEAFF; j_call: TRBJ1-1; v_call: TRBV7-6
cdr3_aa: CASSVGRRVTF; j_call: TRBJ1-2; v_call: TRBV9
cdr3_aa: CASTPWTSGRAPYNEQFF; j_call: TRBJ2-1; v_call: TRBV5-6
cdr3_aa: CASSLLSTSSGTDTQYF; j_call: TRBJ2-3; v_call: TRBV5-6
cdr3_aa: CASSPLGQSSSYNSPLHF; j_call: TRBJ1-6; v_call: TRBV9
cdr3_aa: CASRTPSGRGSYNEQFF; j_call: TRBJ2-1; v_call: TRBV5-1
cdr3_aa: CASSPGGYGELFF; j_call: TRBJ2-2; v_call: TRBV5-1
cdr3_aa: CSGGERNQPQHF; j_call: TRBJ1-5; v_call: TRBV29-1
cdr3_aa: CASTVGQGGSPLHF; j_call: TRBJ1-6; v_call: TRBV6-1
cdr3_aa: CATSAALQGRDTQYF; j_call: TRBJ2-3; v_call: TRBV24-1
cdr3_aa: CATRGSDTDTQYF; j_call: TRBJ2-3; v_call: TRBV19